A selection of T cell receptor beta chains follows, all from one sample in a study of blood T cell repertoires in COVID-19. TCRdb keeps only in-frame clones here, not all; method: immunoSEQ multiplex PCR. The table shows approximately 290,000 clones, with roughly 90% occurring only once. The material sequenced was peripheral blood. Receptors originate from a woman between 25 and 40 years old with COVID-19, enrolled during active disease. Each CDR3 is given without its conserved first and last residue. For some rows the clone size is stated as once, few or many, or as a class when expanded; others skip it.

v_gene,abundance,j_gene,CDR3aa
TRBV4-2,once,TRBJ1-4,ASSRSGQSNEKLF
TRBV3-1/TRBV3-2,.,TRBJ2-7,ASTQDPAGGNYEQY
TRBV2,.,TRBJ2-1,ASSADINNEQF
TRBV27,.,TRBJ2-7,ASSLYGGGVYEQY
TRBV12-3/TRBV12-4,.,TRBJ2-7,ASSPGLYEQY
TRBV11-2,.,TRBJ2-1,ASSPVGRGYNEQF
TRBV6-5,.,TRBJ1-1,ASSYVAGNTEAF
TRBV25-1,.,TRBJ2-1,ASMTSGKGEQF
TRBV6-5,.,TRBJ1-4,ASSYITGGEKLF
TRBV6-5,.,TRBJ1-5,ASSYPTGFGQPQH
TRBV27,.,TRBJ2-6,ASSQFPGGANVLT
TRBV19,.,TRBJ1-3,ASSIYSLSSGNTIY
TRBV11-2,few,TRBJ2-1,ASSLNEQF
TRBV19,.,TRBJ1-1,ASSMDRGTEAF
TRBV5-8,.,TRBJ1-5,ASSLAVQIKPQH
TRBV5-4,once,TRBJ2-2,ASSLQGQGAPGELF
TRBV5-1,.,TRBJ2-1,ASSLELAYNEQF
TRBV28,.,TRBJ1-5,ASIPTGSQPQH
TRBV20-1,.,TRBJ2-7,SASRTNSYEQY
TRBV3-1/TRBV3-2,.,TRBJ2-7,ASSQNQYEQY
TRBV15,.,TRBJ2-7,ATSREGQDISYEQY
TRBV9,.,TRBJ2-5,ASSVVLGTPQETQY
TRBV27,.,TRBJ2-7,ASSLETGKKGRYEQY
TRBV6-5,.,TRBJ1-1,ASSYSGQGNTEAF